The present T cell receptor beta chain was sequenced within a study of blood T cells in healthy people across ages. On this clonotype: Its antigen is undetermined.

Germline V lookup: CDR1 SQVTM, CDR2 ANQGSEA. Unmatched junction bases numbered 5, after V lost 6 bases and J lost 4 bases. This CDR3 region has 13 residues. Then a second PCR, running roughly 7 to 12 cycles, was carried out with a sample-barcoded 5' primer and a J-beta primer mix. From the 5' RACE reads, TCRdb called clonotypes with MiXCR, one entry per CDR3 protein. The profile covers around 650,000 distinct CDR3 sequences, with approximately 30% appearing a single time and 15% taken by the ten largest. Each sample gave at least 6 million isolated PBMCs. Study-level points and caveats: Observed TCR beta diversity per million T cells went down as age went up. This fall followed a roughly linear course with age.

The material sequenced was blood. The chain joins TRBV29-1 to TRBJ2-1; 8 nucleotides align to TRBD2. The receptor comes from a woman aged 80 or over in good health. The chain's CDR3 is CSVATSAYNEQFF. As DNA, the CDR3 is TGCAGCGTCGCGACTAGCGCTTACAATGAGCAGTTCTTC.